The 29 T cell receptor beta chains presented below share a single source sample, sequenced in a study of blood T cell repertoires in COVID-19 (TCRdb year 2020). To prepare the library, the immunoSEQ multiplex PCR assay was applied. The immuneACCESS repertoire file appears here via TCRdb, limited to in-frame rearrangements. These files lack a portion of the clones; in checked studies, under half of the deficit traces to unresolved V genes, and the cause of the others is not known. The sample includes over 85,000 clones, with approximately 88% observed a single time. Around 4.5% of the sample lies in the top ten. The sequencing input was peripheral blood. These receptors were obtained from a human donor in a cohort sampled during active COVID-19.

As DNA, the CDR3 is TGTGCCAGCAGTTACAACCGCAACGCCAGGTCAGAGTTCTTC. Translation gives CASSYNRNARSEFF. V and J are TRBV6-5 and TRBJ2-1, with unresolved D. V was shortened by 2 bases and J by 14 bases, with 19 bases between the two germline ends. The CDR3 runs to 14 residues. Germline CDR1 and CDR2: MNHEY and SVGAGI.

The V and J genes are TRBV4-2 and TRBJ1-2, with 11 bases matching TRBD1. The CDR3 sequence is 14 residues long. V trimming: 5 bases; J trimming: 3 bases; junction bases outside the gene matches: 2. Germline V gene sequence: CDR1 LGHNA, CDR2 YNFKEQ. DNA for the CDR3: TGTGCCAGCAGCGGACAGGGGGCGGACTATGGCTACACCTTC. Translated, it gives CASSGQGADYGYTF.

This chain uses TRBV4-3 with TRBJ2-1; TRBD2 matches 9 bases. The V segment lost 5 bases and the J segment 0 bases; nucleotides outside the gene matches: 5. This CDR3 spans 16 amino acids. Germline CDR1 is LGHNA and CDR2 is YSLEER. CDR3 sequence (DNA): TGCGCCAGCAGCGCTAGCGGGGCTAGCTCCTACAATGAGCAGTTCTTC. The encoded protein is CASSASGASSYNEQFF.

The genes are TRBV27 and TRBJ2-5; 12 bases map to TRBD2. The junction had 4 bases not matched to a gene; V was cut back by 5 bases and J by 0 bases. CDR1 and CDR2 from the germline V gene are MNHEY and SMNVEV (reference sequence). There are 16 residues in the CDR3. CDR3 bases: TGTGCCAGCAGTCCCCGACTAGCGGGGGACCAAGAGACCCAGTACTTC. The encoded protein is CASSPRLAGDQETQYF.

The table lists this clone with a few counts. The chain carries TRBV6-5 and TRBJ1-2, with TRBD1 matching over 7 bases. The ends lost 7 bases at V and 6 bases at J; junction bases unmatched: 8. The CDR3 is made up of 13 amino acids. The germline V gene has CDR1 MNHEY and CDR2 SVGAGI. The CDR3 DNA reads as TGTGCCAGCAAAAGTGGCAGGGGGGATGGCTACACCTTC. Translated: CASKSGRGDGYTF.

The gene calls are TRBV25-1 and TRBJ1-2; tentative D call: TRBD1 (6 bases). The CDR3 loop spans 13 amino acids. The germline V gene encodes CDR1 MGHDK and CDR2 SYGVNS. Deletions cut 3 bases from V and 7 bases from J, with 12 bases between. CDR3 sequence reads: CASSDHRVSGYTF. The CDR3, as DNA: TGTGCCAGCAGTGATCACAGGGTTAGTGGCTACACCTTC.

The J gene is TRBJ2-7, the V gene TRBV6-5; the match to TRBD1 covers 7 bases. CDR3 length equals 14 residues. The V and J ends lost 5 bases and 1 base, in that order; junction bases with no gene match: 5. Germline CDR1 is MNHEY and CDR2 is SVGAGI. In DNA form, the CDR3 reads TGTGCCAGCAGTCTACAGGGGAATTCCTACGAGCAGTACTTC. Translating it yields CASSLQGNSYEQYF.

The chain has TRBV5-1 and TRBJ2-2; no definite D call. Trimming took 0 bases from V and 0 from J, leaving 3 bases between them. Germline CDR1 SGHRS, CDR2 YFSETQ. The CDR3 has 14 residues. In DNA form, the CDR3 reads TGCGCCAGCAGCTTGGCAGCGAACACCGGGGAGCTGTTTTTT. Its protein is CASSLAANTGELFF.

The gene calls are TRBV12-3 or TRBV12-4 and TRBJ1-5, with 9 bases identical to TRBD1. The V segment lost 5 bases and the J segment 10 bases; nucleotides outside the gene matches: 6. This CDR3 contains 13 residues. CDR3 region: CASSRGQGHPQHF. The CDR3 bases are TGTGCCAGCAGTCGGGGACAGGGACATCCCCAGCATTTT.

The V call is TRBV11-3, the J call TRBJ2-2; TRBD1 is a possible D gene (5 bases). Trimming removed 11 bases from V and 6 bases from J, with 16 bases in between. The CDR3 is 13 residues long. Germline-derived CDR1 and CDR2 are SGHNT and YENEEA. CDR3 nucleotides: TGTGCCGAAGGAAGGGAAGGGGCCGGGGAGCTGTTTTTT. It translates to CAEGREGAGELFF.

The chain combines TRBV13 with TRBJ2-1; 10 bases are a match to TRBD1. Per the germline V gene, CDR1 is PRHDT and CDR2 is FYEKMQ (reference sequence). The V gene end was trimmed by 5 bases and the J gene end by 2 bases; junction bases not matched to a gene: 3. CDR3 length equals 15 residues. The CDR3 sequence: CASSPGQGTYNEQFF. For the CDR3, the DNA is TGTGCCAGCAGCCCGGGACAGGGGACCTACAATGAGCAGTTCTTC. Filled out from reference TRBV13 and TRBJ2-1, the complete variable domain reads AAGVIQSPRHLIKEKRETATLKCYPIPRHDTVYWYQQGPGQDPQFLISFYEKMQSDKGSIPDRFSAQQFSDYHSELNMSSLELGDSALYFCASSPGQGTYNEQFFGPGTRLTVL.

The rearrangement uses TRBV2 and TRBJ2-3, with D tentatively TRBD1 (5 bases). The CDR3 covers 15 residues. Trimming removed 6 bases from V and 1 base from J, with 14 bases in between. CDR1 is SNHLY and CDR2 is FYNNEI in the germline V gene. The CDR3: CASRNGQPGTDTQYF. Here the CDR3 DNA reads TGTGCCAGCAGGAACGGACAACCCGGCACAGATACGCAGTATTTT.

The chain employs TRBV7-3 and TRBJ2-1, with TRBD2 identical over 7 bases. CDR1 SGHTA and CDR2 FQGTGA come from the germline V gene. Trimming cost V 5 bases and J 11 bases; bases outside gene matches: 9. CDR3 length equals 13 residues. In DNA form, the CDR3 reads TGTGCCAGCAGCATGGCGGGGGACCTTAAGCAGTTCTTC. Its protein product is CASSMAGDLKQFF.

The CDR3 coding sequence is TGTGCCAGTAGTATAGTTGGCGGTCCCTCTGGAAACACCATATATTTT. Amino acids: CASSIVGGPSGNTIYF. The rearrangement joins TRBV19 to TRBJ1-3; D uncertain. CDR3 length: 16 residues. Germline V gene data show CDR1 as LNHDA and CDR2 as SQIVND (reference sequence). V was pared by 1 base and J by 0 bases, with 10 bases between.

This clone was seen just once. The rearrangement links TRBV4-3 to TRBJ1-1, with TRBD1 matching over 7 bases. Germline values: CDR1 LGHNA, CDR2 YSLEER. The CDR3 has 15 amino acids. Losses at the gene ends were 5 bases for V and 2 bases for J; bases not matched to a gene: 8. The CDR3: CASSTETGLNTEAFF. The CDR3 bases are TGCGCCAGCAGCACCGAGACAGGGTTAAACACTGAAGCTTTCTTT.

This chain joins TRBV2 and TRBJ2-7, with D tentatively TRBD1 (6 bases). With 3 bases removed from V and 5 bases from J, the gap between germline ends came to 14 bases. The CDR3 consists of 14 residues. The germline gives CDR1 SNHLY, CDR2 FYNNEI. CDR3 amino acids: CASSDRLQGNEQYF. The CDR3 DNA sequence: TGTGCCAGCAGTGATAGATTACAGGGCAACGAGCAGTACTTC.

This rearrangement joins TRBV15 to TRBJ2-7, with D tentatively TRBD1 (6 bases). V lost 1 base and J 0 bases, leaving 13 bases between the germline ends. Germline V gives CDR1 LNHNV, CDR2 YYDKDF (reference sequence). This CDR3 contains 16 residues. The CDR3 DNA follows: TGTGCCACCAGCAGAGGGGGAGCGGACAGCTCCTACGAGCAGTACTTC. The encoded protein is CATSRGGADSSYEQYF.

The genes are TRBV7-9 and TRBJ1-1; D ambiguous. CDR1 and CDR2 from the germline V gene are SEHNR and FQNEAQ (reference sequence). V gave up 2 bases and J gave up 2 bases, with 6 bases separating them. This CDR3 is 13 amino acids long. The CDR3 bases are TGTGCCAGCAGCTTAAATACAAACACTGAAGCTTTCTTT. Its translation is CASSLNTNTEAFF.

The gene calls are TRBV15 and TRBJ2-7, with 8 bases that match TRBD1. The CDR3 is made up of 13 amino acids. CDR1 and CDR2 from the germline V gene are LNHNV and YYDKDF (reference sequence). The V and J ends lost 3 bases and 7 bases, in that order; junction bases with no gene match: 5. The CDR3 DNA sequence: TGTGCCACCAGCAGGGACAGGGTAGGGGAGCAGTACTTC. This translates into CATSRDRVGEQYF.

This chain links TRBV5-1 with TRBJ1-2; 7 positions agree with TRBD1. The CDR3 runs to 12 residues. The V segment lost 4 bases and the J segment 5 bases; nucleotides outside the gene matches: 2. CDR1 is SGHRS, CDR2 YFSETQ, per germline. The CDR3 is CASSVQGYGYTF. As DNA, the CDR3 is TGCGCCAGCAGCGTACAGGGGTATGGCTACACCTTC.

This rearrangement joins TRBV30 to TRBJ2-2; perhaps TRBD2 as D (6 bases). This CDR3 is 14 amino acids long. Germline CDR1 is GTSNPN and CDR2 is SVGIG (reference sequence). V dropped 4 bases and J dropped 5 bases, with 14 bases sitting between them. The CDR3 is CAWTGLIRTGELFF. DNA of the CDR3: TGTGCCTGGACGGGACTCATTCGGACCGGGGAGCTGTTTTTT.

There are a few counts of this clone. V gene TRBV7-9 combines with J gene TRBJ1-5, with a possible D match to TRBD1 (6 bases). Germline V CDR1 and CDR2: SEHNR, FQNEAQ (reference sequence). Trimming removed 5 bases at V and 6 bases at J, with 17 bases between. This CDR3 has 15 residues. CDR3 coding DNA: TGTGCCAGCAGCGTCGGAACAGGGTTCGGTCAGCCCCAGCATTTT. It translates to CASSVGTGFGQPQHF.

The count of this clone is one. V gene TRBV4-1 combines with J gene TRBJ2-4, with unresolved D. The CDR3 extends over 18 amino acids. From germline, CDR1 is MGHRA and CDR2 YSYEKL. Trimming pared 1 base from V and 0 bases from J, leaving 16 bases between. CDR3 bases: TGCGCCAGCAGCCAAGGAAGTTTGACTGGCCTAGCCAAAAACATTCAGTACTTC. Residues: CASSQGSLTGLAKNIQYF.

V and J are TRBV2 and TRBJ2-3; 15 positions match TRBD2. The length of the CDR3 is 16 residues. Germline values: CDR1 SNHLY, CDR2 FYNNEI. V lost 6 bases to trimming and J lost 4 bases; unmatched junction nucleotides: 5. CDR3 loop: CASSPGLAGGSDTQYF. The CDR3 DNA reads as TGTGCCAGCAGCCCAGGACTAGCGGGGGGGTCAGATACGCAGTATTTT. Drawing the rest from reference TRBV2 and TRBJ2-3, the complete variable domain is EPEVTQTPSHQVTQMGQEVILRCVPISNHLYFYWYRQILGQKVEFLVSFYNNEISEKSEIFDDQFSVERPDGSNFTLKIRSTKLEDSAMYFCASSPGLAGGSDTQYFGPGTRLTVL.

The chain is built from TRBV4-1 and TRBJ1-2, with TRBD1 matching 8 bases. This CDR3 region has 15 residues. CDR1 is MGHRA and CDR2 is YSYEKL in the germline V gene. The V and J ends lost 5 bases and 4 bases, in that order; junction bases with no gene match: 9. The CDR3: CASSGLVGQGYGYTF. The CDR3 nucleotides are TGCGCCAGCAGCGGTCTAGTAGGACAGGGCTATGGCTACACCTTC.

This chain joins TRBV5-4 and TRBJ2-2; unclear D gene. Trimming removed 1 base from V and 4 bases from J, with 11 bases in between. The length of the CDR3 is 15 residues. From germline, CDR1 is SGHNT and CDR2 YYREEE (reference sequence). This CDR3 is CASSLNAPGTGELFF. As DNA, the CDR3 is TGTGCCAGCAGCTTGAACGCTCCGGGCACCGGGGAGCTGTTTTTT. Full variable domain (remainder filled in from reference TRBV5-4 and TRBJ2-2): ETGVTQSPTHLIKTRGQQVTLRCSSQSGHNTVSWYQQALGQGPQFIFQYYREEENGRGNFPPRFSGLQFPNYSSELNVNALELDDSALYLCASSLNAPGTGELFFGEGSRLTVL.

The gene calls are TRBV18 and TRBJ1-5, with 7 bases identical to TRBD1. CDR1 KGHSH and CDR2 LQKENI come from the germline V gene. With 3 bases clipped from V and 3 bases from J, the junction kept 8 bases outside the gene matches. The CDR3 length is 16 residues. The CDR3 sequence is CASSPRDRALNQPQHF. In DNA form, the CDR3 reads TGTGCCAGCTCACCTAGAGACAGGGCCCTCAATCAGCCCCAGCATTTT. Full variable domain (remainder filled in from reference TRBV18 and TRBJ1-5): NAGVMQNPRHLVRRRGQEARLRCSPMKGHSHVYWYRQLPEEGLKFMVYLQKENIIDESGMPKERFSAEFPKEGPSILRIQQVVRGDSAAYFCASSPRDRALNQPQHFGDGTRLSIL.

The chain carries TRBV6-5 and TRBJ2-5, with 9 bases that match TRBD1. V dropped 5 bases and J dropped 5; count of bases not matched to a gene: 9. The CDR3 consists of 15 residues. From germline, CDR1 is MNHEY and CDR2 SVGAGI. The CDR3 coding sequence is TGTGCCAGCAGTATCTTTACAGGGGGCCATGAGACCCAGTACTTC. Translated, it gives CASSIFTGGHETQYF.

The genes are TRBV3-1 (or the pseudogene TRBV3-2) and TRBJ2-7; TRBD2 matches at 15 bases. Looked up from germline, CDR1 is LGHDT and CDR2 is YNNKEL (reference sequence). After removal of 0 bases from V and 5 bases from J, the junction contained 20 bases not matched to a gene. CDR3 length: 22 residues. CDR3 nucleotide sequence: TGTGCCAGCAGCCAAGATAAGTTTGAGGGACTAGCGGGGGGCACAGGGGTCCACGAGCAGTACTTC. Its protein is CASSQDKFEGLAGGTGVHEQYF.